This TCR beta chain was found in a study of blood T cells in healthy people across ages. Whole-study findings and limits: PBMCs went unsorted, and a conclusive naive versus antigen-experienced comparison was therefore prevented. A roughly linear fall in TCR beta diversity per million T cells was seen with increasing age.

Using a J-beta primer mix together with a sample-barcoded 5' primer, a second PCR was run for roughly 6 to 12 cycles. CDR3-containing paired-end reads numbered at least 3 million in each sample. TCRdb ran MiXCR on the 5' RACE reads and lists one entry per CDR3 protein. The data contain about 1.4 million distinct CDR3 sequences, roughly 59% of them seen just once; the ten biggest clones take up under 8.5%. The CDR3 loop spans 15 amino acids. Trimming took 8 bases from V and 2 from J; bases not matched to a gene: 7. CDR1 SGHTA and CDR2 FQGNSA come from the germline V gene. To note about this clonotype: The antigen is undetermined.

The specimen was blood. The V and J genes are TRBV7-2 and TRBJ2-1, with 9 bases fitting TRBD2. The receptor was isolated from a man younger than 35 in good health. The CDR3 nucleotides read TGTGCCAGCGCCATCGGGACTAGCACCTACAATGAGCAGTTCTTC. This encodes CASAIGTSTYNEQFF.